The entry below gives a single TCR beta chain sequence along with its context. This clone was found once. It has no known antigen specificity. No per-base quality is available; no much larger clone lies one base away. V lost 4 bases and J lost 6 bases; the stretch between them is 19 bases long. From the cysteine up to the phenylalanine, the CDR3 has a length of 16 residues. This entry keeps only the CDR3 DNA: 48 bases, framed from base 1. CDR1 and CDR2 (SGHRS, YFSETQ) derive from the germline V gene. Receptors were amplified or captured by the immunoSEQ multiplex PCR assay. TCRdb retrieved this table from immuneACCESS and kept in-frame rearrangements only. Not all clones are present; in checked studies, unresolved V genes account for under half, and no reason is known for the remainder. This sample gives some 99,000 clones in total; 90% of them show up just once. The ten top clones hold under 4.5% of the sample.

This record comes from a study of control samples from healthy donors and cancer patients (dated by TCRdb to the early 2020s). Sequencing used blood. This sequence was found in a human donor in good health. The donor label of this sample is uncertain. Recombination linked TRBV5-1 to TRBJ1-4, and the D gene may be TRBD1, 6 bases matching. The DNA sequence follows: TGCGCCAGCAGCCCGGGAACGGGGGGCGCCGATGAAAAACTGTTTTTT. This translates into CASSPGTGGADEKLFF.